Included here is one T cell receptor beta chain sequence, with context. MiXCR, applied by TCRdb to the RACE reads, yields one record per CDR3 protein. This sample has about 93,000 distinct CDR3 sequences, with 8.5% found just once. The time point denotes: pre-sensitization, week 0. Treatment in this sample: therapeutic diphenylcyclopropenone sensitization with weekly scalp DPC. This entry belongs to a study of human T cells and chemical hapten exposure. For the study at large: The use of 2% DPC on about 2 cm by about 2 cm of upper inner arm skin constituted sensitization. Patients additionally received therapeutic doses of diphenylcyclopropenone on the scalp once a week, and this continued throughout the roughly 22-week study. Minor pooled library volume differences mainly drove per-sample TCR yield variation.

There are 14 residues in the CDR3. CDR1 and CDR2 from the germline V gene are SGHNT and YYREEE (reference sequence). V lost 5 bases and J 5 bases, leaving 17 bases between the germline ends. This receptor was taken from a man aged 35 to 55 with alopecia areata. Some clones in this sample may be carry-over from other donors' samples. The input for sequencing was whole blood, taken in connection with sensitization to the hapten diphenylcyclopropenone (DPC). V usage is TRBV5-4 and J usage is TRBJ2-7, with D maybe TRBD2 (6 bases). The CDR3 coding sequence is TGTGCCAGCAGTAGGGACTTTGGGGGAGACGAGCAGTACTTC. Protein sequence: CASSRDFGGDEQYF.